This TCR beta chain originates from a study of identical twins. V dropped 6 bases and J dropped 3; count of bases not matched to a gene: 8. From germline, CDR1 is SGHAT and CDR2 FQNNGV. The CDR3 consists of 15 residues. MiXCR was run by TCRdb on the 5' RACE reads, yielding one entry per CDR3 protein. The data show more than 1.5 million distinct CDR3 sequences, under 35% seen once. The V call is TRBV11-2, the J call TRBJ2-1; 7 bases match TRBD1. The sequenced material came from cord blood. The clonotype was recovered from a newborn girl in good health. The CDR3 nucleotides read TGTGCCAGCAGTCCAGGGACAGCTTTCTACAATGAGCAGTTCTTC. This encodes CASSPGTAFYNEQFF.